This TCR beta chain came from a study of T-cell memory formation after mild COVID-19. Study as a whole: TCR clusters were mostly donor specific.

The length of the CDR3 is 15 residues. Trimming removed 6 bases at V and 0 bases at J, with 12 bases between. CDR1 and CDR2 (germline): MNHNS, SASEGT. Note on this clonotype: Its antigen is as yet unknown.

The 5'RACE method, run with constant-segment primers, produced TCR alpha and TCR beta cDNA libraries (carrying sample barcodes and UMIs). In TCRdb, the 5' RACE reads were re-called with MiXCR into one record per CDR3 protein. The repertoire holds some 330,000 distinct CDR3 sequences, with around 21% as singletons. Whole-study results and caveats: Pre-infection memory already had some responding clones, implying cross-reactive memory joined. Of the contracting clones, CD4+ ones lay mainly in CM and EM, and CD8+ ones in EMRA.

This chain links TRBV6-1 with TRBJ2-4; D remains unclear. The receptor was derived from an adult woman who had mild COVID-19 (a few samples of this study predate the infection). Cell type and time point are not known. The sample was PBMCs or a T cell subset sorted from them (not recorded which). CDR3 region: CASSTPAIAKNIQYF. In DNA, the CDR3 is TGTGCCAGCAGCACACCTGCAATAGCCAAAAACATTCAGTACTTC.